The rows below give T cell receptor beta chains drawn from one sample of a study of blood T cell repertoires in COVID-19. Clones were sequenced by immunoSEQ multiplex PCR, and TCRdb holds only the in-frame ones, with some missing. Of about 250,000 clones in the sample, around 88% were seen once. Input material: peripheral blood. The receptors originated from a woman in her twenties or thirties with COVID-19, enrolled during active disease. CDR3s include the opening cysteine and the closing phenylalanine or tryptophan. D genes are given only for firm matches. Only part of the rows carry a size: once, few, many, or a class if the clone is expanded.

TRBV6-6	.	TRBJ2-5	.	TGTGCCAGCAGAAATCCAGGAATCCAAGAGACCCAGTACTTC	CASRNPGIQETQYF
TRBV2	TRBD2	TRBJ2-5	.	TGTGCCAGCAGAATCGCGGCGGGAGGGTCGACCCAAGAGACCCAGTACTTC	CASRIAAGGSTQETQYF
TRBV4-1	.	TRBJ2-4	.	TGCGCCAGCAGCCAAGTGGGTGGAGGGGACATTCAGTACTTC	CASSQVGGGDIQYF
TRBV4-3	.	TRBJ2-1	few	TGCGCCAGCAGCCAAGATATGGGCAGGGAATACAATGAGCAGTTCTTC	CASSQDMGREYNEQFF
TRBV2	TRBD2	TRBJ2-5	.	TGTGCCAGCAGTGAGCGCATGGGACTAGCGGGGTTGGTGACCCAGTACTTC	CASSERMGLAGLVTQYF
TRBV19	TRBD2	TRBJ2-1	.	TGTGCCAGTAGTATCATTCGGGGGGTTCACAATGAGCAGTTCTTC	CASSIIRGVHNEQFF
TRBV27	TRBD1	TRBJ2-7	.	TGTGCCAGCAGTTTCGACGGGACAGGGATATACGAGCAGTACTTC	CASSFDGTGIYEQYF
TRBV4-3	.	TRBJ1-1	.	TGCGCCAGCAGCCCCCTCCTAGGGGGGGCTGACACTGAAGCTTTCTTT	CASSPLLGGADTEAFF
TRBV10-3	TRBD1	TRBJ2-1	.	TGTGCCATCAGTGAGTCAGGGACAGGGTACAATGAGCAGTTCTTC	CAISESGTGYNEQFF
TRBV19	.	TRBJ1-2	.	TGTGCCAGTAGTATCGGGCCTCCAGGGCATGGCTACACCTTC	CASSIGPPGHGYTF
TRBV3-1/TRBV3-2	.	TRBJ2-1	.	TGTGCCAGCAGCCAACCCCCCGGGAATGAGCAGTTCTTC	CASSQPPGNEQFF
TRBV10-3	.	TRBJ1-2	.	TGTGCCATCAGTGATAAGGGCAGGGAAGGTGGCTACACCTTC	CAISDKGREGGYTF
TRBV19	.	TRBJ2-1	.	TGTGCCATCGCTCTCACAGGTTCAGGCTACAATGAGCAGTTCTTC	CAIALTGSGYNEQFF
TRBV19	.	TRBJ1-4	.	TGTGCCAGTAGTATCAGGGTTGCTAATGAAAAACTGTTTTTT	CASSIRVANEKLFF
TRBV20-1	TRBD2	TRBJ2-1	.	TGCAGTGCTAGTACGGGAGGAGGGAATGAGCAGTTCTTC	CSASTGGGNEQFF
TRBV7-9	TRBD1	TRBJ2-1	.	TGTGCCAGCAGCCTAGGACAGGGGGCGTACAATGAGCAGTTCTTC	CASSLGQGAYNEQFF
TRBV18	.	TRBJ2-3	.	TGTGCCAGCTCACCACCTAGCGGCACAGATACGCAGTATTTT	CASSPPSGTDTQYF
TRBV24-1	TRBD2	TRBJ2-5	.	TGTGCCACCAGTGATTGCCTAGCGGGGGGCACAACTAGGGTTGAGACCCAGTACTTC	CATSDCLAGGTTRVETQYF
TRBV21-1	.	TRBJ1-5	.	TGTGCCAGCAGCCCCCCGGGACAGGGGGCTATCGATCAGCCCCAGCATTTT	CASSPPGQGAIDQPQHF
TRBV10-3	TRBD2	TRBJ2-2	.	TGTGCCATCCCACGGGGGGGTCAGAACACCGGGGAGCTGTTTTTT	CAIPRGGQNTGELFF
TRBV21-1	.	TRBJ1-2	.	TGTGCCAGCAGCAAACAGGAGGGTCCGCCCGGGCGCGGCTACACCTTC	CASSKQEGPPGRGYTF
TRBV11-2	TRBD1	TRBJ2-1	.	TGTGCCAGCAGCTTAGATGTCGGACAGGGGGCCTACAATGAGCAGTTCTTC	CASSLDVGQGAYNEQFF
TRBV11-2	.	TRBJ2-2	.	TGTGCCAGCAGATACAATACAGGGAACACCGGGGAGCTGTTTTTT	CASRYNTGNTGELFF
TRBV7-8	.	TRBJ2-3	.	TGTGCCAGCAGCCTAGCGACAGACACAGATACGCAGTATTTT	CASSLATDTDTQYF
TRBV5-1	.	TRBJ2-3	once	TGCGCCAGCATGGACGGGGACTGGGGCGATACGCAGTATTTT	CASMDGDWGDTQYF
TRBV7-8	.	TRBJ1-5	.	TGTGCCAGCAGCCCGCCCGGGGTTAGCAATCAGCCCCAGCATTTT	CASSPPGVSNQPQHF
TRBV4-3	.	TRBJ1-2	.	TGCGCCAGCAGCTTTGGCGGTTACTATGGCTACACCTTC	CASSFGGYYGYTF
TRBV6-5	TRBD1	TRBJ2-5	.	TGTGCCAGCAGTTACTCCCGGACAGGGGGCCGGGAGACCCAGTACTTC	CASSYSRTGGRETQYF
TRBV19	.	TRBJ1-4	.	TGTGCCAGTAGTATAGTTAGGGGCGGAAGTGAAAAACTGTTTTTT	CASSIVRGGSEKLFF
TRBV3-1/TRBV3-2	TRBD2	TRBJ2-7	.	TGTGCCAGCAGCCAAGCGGGGCGCGGGGGGGCGAGAGAGCAGTACTTC	CASSQAGRGGAREQYF
TRBV4-3	TRBD1	TRBJ1-2	.	TGCGCCAGCAGCCACAGACAGGGGGCGAACTATGGCTACACCTTC	CASSHRQGANYGYTF
TRBV9	TRBD2	TRBJ2-3	.	TGTGCCAGCAGCGTAGACCCAGCGGGGGCCACAGATACGCAGTATTTT	CASSVDPAGATDTQYF
TRBV7-9	.	TRBJ2-3	.	TGTGCCAGCAGCCTTGGCCTAGGGGGAGCAGATACGCAGTATTTT	CASSLGLGGADTQYF
TRBV6-1	TRBD2	TRBJ2-1	.	TGTGCCAGCAGTGACCCGGGACTAGGGGTCCTCCGCGAGCAGTTCTTC	CASSDPGLGVLREQFF
TRBV29-1	.	TRBJ1-1	.	TGCAGCGTTGTCGGCAGGGACACTGAAGCTTTCTTT	CSVVGRDTEAFF
TRBV6-6	.	TRBJ1-5	.	TGTGCCAGCAGTTACGGGAGGCCTGAACCCCAGCATTTT	CASSYGRPEPQHF
TRBV7-9	.	TRBJ1-4	.	TGTGCCAGCAGCTCCCTCGTAGAGGGTGAAAAACTGTTTTTT	CASSSLVEGEKLFF
TRBV11-2	.	TRBJ1-5	.	TGTGCCAGCAGCGAGACGGACAGAGGCCTTTCCCAGCCCCAGCATTTT	CASSETDRGLSQPQHF